Reported below is one TCR beta chain. The entry originates in a study of blood T cell repertoires in COVID-19. The protocol was immunoSEQ multiplex PCR, while the TCRdb copy is restricted to in-frame clones and leaves out a portion. The sample consists of 150,000 to 200,000 clones, 75% to 85% of them appearing once. The CDR3 is made up of 19 amino acids. With 4 bases clipped from V and 0 bases from J, the junction kept 12 bases outside the gene matches. CDR1 is SGHNT, CDR2 YYREEE, per germline (reference sequence). Those enrolled in Seattle joined during active infection and were followed longitudinally afterward.

V and J are TRBV5-4 and TRBJ2-6; 8 nucleotides align to TRBD1. The specimen was peripheral blood. The sequence came from a woman between 55 and 75 years old with COVID-19, enrolled during active disease. CDR3 sequence: CASSPGLRQGISGANVLTF. The CDR3 bases are TGTGCCAGCAGCCCCGGTCTGCGACAGGGGATCTCTGGGGCCAACGTCCTGACTTTC.